The clone carrying this T cell receptor (beta chain) was seen a handful of times. Its antigen is still unknown. It was 5'RACE with constant-segment primers that produced the TCR alpha and TCR beta cDNA libraries, which carried sample barcodes and UMIs. TCRdb re-analysed the 5' RACE reads in MiXCR, keeping a single row per CDR3 protein. The data contain 100,000 to 150,000 distinct CDR3 sequences, approximately 17% of them singletons. The data belong to a study of T-cell memory formation after mild COVID-19. Study as a whole: TCR clusters largely stayed donor specific. Study observations and caveats: Later expanders leaned toward CD4+, whereas clones contracting from day 15 to 85 were balanced CD4/CD8. Pre-infection memory held some responding clones, suggesting pre-existing cross-reactive T cells responded.

Trimming shortened V by 5 bases and J by 3 bases, and 9 bases separated the two germline ends. This CDR3 is 13 amino acids long. The chain is built from TRBV12-3 or TRBV12-4 and TRBJ2-3; D possibly corresponds to TRBD1 (6 bases). This TCR came from a man between 18 and 29 years old who had mild COVID-19 (a few samples of this study predate the infection). Cell type and time point are not known. Material for sequencing was PBMCs or a T cell subset sorted from them (not recorded which). CDR3 DNA: TGTGCCAGCAGTACCCAGGGGACAGATACGCAGTATTTT. This codes for CASSTQGTDTQYF.